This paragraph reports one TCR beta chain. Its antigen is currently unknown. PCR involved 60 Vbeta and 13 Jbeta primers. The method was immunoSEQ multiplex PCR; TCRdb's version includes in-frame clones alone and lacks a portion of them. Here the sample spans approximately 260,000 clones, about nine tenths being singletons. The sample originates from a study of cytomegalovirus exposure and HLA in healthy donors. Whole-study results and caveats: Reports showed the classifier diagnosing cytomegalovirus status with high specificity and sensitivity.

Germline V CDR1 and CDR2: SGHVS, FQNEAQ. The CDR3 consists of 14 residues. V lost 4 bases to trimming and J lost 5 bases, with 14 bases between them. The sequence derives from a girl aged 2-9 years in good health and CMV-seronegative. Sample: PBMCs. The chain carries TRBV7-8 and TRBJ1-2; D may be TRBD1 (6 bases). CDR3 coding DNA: TGTGCCAGCAGCTCAACAGGGTCTGGGTATGGCTACACCTTC. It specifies CASSSTGSGYGYTF.